The present T cell receptor (beta chain) was sequenced within a study of blood T cells in healthy people across ages. As to this clonotype: Compared with germline, one end of the junction differs, possibly owing to a read error.

Together with a sample-barcoded 5' primer, a J-beta primer mix was included in a second PCR lasting about 6 to 11 cycles. Each cDNA molecule carried a tag from a template-switch adaptor that contained 12 random nucleotides. TCRdb re-analysed the 5' RACE reads in MiXCR, keeping a single row per CDR3 protein. The sample has around 900,000 distinct CDR3 sequences, roughly half seen once. This TCR was recovered from a woman aged 60-75 years in good health. What was sequenced was blood.

Here the CDR3 reads CASSNSGTGTTDTQYF. Written as DNA, the CDR3 is TGTGCCAGCAGTAACTCCGGGACAGGGACCACAGATACGCAGTATTTT. The V gene is TRBV6-5, the J gene TRBJ2-3, with TRBD1 identical over 9 bases. The germline CDR1 and CDR2 sequences are MNHEY and SVGAGI. This CDR3 comprises 16 residues.